Below, 4 T cell receptor beta chains from the same sample are listed, as sequenced in a study of a mutant IDH1 vaccine in newly diagnosed glioma. Time point indicated: week 5, during vaccination. Each dose of the vaccine consisted of 300 ug of mutant IDH1 20-mer peptide, with topical imiquimod. These receptors lack a known antigen. Assay: immunoSEQ multiplex PCR; the TCRdb copy retains only in-frame clones and omits some. The table includes around 40,000 clones, around 85% detected once. This specimen was PBMCs, taken from a glioma patient whose treatment included an IDH1 peptide vaccine. The origin of the receptors is a man aged 40-49 years with glioma.

V gene TRBV18 combines with J gene TRBJ1-1; 10 bases fit TRBD1. The CDR3 covers 14 residues. The junction had 4 bases not matched to a gene; V was cut back by 3 bases and J by 6 bases. CDR1 KGHSH and CDR2 LQKENI come from the germline V gene. CDR3 sequence: CASSPDRGPSEAFF. The CDR3 coding sequence is TGTGCCAGCTCACCCGACAGGGGGCCATCTGAAGCTTTCTTT.

The genes are TRBV1 and TRBJ2-2; TRBD1, the D gene given by the table, was not confirmed from the DNA. TRBV1 is reported as a pseudogene. CDR3 length: 15 amino acids. CDR3 amino acids: CTSSLDTANTGELFF. DNA of the CDR3: TGCACCAGCAGCCTTGACACAGCGAACACCGGGGAGCTGTTTTTT.

The chain uses TRBV7-6 and TRBJ2-1, with a possible D match to TRBD2 (5 bases). With 4 bases removed from V and 0 bases from J, the gap between germline ends came to 22 bases. In germline, CDR1 is SGHVS, CDR2 FNYEAQ. There are 19 residues in the CDR3. CDR3 sequence reads: CASSSSGRGPAISYNEQFF. CDR3 nucleotide sequence: TGTGCCAGCAGCTCCTCAGGTCGGGGTCCAGCGATCTCCTACAATGAGCAGTTCTTC. Full variable domain (missing parts from reference TRBV7-6 and TRBJ2-1): GAGVSQSPRYKVTKRGQDVALRCDPISGHVSLYWYRQALGQGPEFLTYFNYEAQQDKSGLPNDRFSAERPEGSISTLTIQRTEQRDSAMYRCASSSSGRGPAISYNEQFFGPGTRLTVL.

This rearrangement joins TRBV19 to TRBJ2-3, with D tentatively TRBD1 or TRBD2 (6 bases each). The CDR3 covers 13 residues. The V and J ends lost 4 bases and 6 bases respectively, with 11 bases between them. Germline assignment: CDR1 LNHDA and CDR2 SQIVND (reference sequence). The CDR3 reads CASSTGGEDTQYF. The DNA for the CDR3 is TGTGCCAGTAGTACCGGGGGCGAGGATACGCAGTATTTT.